The 23 T cell receptor beta chains below were found in one sample sequenced in a study of blood T cell repertoires in COVID-19. TCRdb's copy holds only in-frame clones and misses some; the assay was immunoSEQ multiplex PCR. This sample has tens of thousands of clones; approximately 88% occur once, and the top ten carry 5% to 6.5%. Sequencing input: peripheral blood. Every receptor here comes from a man in his fifties or sixties with active COVID-19.

V usage is TRBV4-3 and J usage is TRBJ2-3; D is uncertain. Trimming stripped 0 bases from V and 1 base from J, with 5 bases between. The CDR3 spans 14 residues. Germline assignment: CDR1 LGHNA and CDR2 YSLEER. CDR3 protein: CASSQDPGTDTQYF. As DNA, the CDR3 is TGCGCCAGCAGCCAAGACCCGGGCACAGATACGCAGTATTTT.

This sequence joins TRBV7-9 and TRBJ1-2, with a weak D call TRBD1 (5 bases). Germline CDR1 and CDR2: SEHNR and FQNEAQ (reference sequence). The CDR3 runs to 15 residues. Trimming took 2 bases from V and 3 from J, leaving 13 bases between them. CDR3 residues: CASSLWTTGDYGYTF. In DNA form, the CDR3 reads TGTGCCAGCAGCTTATGGACCACAGGAGACTATGGCTACACCTTC.

This clone was detected only a few times. This chain joins TRBV5-3 and TRBJ2-3, with TRBD2 as a possible D gene (6 bases). TRBV5-3 is an ORF, and what it does is uncertain. Trimming took off 1 base at V and 14 bases at J, with 11 bases between the two ends. This CDR3 is built from 11 residues. CDR3 nucleotide sequence: TGTGCCAGAAGCTTGCGTGAGGGAGGGTATTTT. Translated, it gives CARSLREGGYF.

The chain links TRBV7-2 to TRBJ2-5; TRBD2 matches 8 bases. The V segment lost 1 base and the J segment 3 bases; nucleotides outside the gene matches: 4. The CDR3 has 15 residues. CDR1 and CDR2 (germline): SGHTA, FQGNSA. The CDR3: CASSLVRGAKETQYF. Here the CDR3 DNA reads TGTGCCAGCAGCTTAGTGCGGGGGGCAAAAGAGACCCAGTACTTC.

The chain links TRBV19 to TRBJ2-1; D is unclear. Germline loops: CDR1 LNHDA, CDR2 SQIVND (reference sequence). The CDR3 runs 13 residues. Between the trimmed V and J ends, which lost 1 base and 9 bases, there was a span of 10 bases. CDR3 loop: CASSIVPSSEQFF. The DNA of the CDR3 is TGTGCCAGTAGTATAGTCCCTAGTTCTGAGCAGTTCTTC.

The chain carries TRBV30 and TRBJ1-2; 9 nucleotides align to TRBD1. Trimming removed 2 bases from V and 8 bases from J; junction bases left unmatched: 6. The CDR3 is made up of 13 amino acids. Germline V gene lookup returns CDR1 GTSNPN and CDR2 SVGIG (reference sequence). CDR3 protein: CAWSTGTGMGYTF. DNA of the CDR3: TGTGCCTGGAGTACCGGGACAGGGATGGGCTACACCTTC.

This clone was counted a single time. The J gene is TRBJ1-4, the V gene TRBV27; D call uncertain. Germline loops: CDR1 MNHEY, CDR2 SMNVEV (reference sequence). The V end lost 8 bases, the J end lost 8 bases, and 21 bases lay between the germline ends. This CDR3 region has 15 residues. The CDR3 DNA follows: TGTGCCAGCCATCCCACGGGTTTGTCTTTGGAAAAACTGTTTTTT. Amino acid sequence: CASHPTGLSLEKLFF.

The chain recombines TRBV5-5 with TRBJ2-5; D is possibly TRBD1 (5 bases). The CDR3 has 13 amino acids. V lost 0 bases to trimming and J lost 5 bases, with 8 bases between them. CDR1 is SGHKS, CDR2 YYEKEE, per germline (reference sequence). The CDR3 here is CASSLEGLETQYF. As DNA, the CDR3 is TGTGCCAGCAGCTTGGAGGGGCTCGAGACCCAGTACTTC.

The V call is TRBV6-2 or TRBV6-3, the J call TRBJ2-7; 9 nucleotides line up with TRBD1. The CDR3 has 18 residues. Germline trimming cut 2 bases from V and 4 bases from J; bases unmatched to any gene: 15. In germline, CDR1 is MNHEY, CDR2 SVGEGT. The CDR3 coding sequence is TGTGCCAGCAGTTACGCCCCGATGGGGACAGGGAAACCTTACGAGCAGTACTTC. This codes for CASSYAPMGTGKPYEQYF.

This chain joins TRBV7-9 and TRBJ2-5; the match to TRBD2 covers 12 bases. Germline trimming cut 5 bases from V and 0 bases from J; bases unmatched to any gene: 4. Germline CDR1 reads SEHNR; CDR2 reads FQNEAQ (reference sequence). This CDR3 contains 16 residues. CDR3 region: CASSQGLAGYQETQYF. The CDR3 region has the DNA TGTGCCAGCAGCCAAGGACTAGCGGGGTACCAAGAGACCCAGTACTTC.

The chain carries TRBV11-2 and TRBJ2-1; 8 bases map to TRBD2. The germline V gene encodes CDR1 SGHAT and CDR2 FQNNGV. J lost 10 bases, V lost 5 bases, and 16 bases had no gene match. The CDR3 has 16 residues. CDR3 coding DNA: TGTGCCAGCAGCGGAAGGCTTTCAGCGGGAGTCGGCGAGCAGTTCTTC. Translated, it gives CASSGRLSAGVGEQFF.

The chain uses TRBV28 and TRBJ2-7, with TRBD2 matching over 13 bases. V dropped 10 bases and J dropped 6; count of bases not matched to a gene: 15. Germline loops: CDR1 MDHEN, CDR2 SYDVKM. There are 16 residues in the CDR3. The chain's CDR3 is CAIATTRTSGSGEQYF. The DNA for the CDR3 is TGTGCCATCGCGACAACTCGGACTAGCGGGAGTGGCGAGCAGTACTTC. Complete variable domain (other parts from reference TRBV28 and TRBJ2-7): DVKVTQSSRYLVKRTGEKVFLECVQDMDHENMFWYRQDPGLGLRLIYFSYDVKMKEKGDIPEGYSVSREKKERFSLILESASTNQTSMYLCAIATTRTSGSGEQYFGPGTRLTVT.

This clone was seen a few times. This chain links TRBV4-2 with TRBJ2-1; D remains ambiguous. This CDR3 has 18 amino acids. The V and J ends lost 0 bases and 0 bases respectively, with 15 bases between them. Germline CDR1 is LGHNA and CDR2 is YNFKEQ. The CDR3 loop is CASSQDLINSISYNEQFF. CDR3 DNA: TGTGCCAGCAGCCAAGATCTAATCAACTCTATCTCCTACAATGAGCAGTTCTTC.

The V gene is TRBV4-3, the J gene TRBJ1-2; D not certain. CDR1 is LGHNA and CDR2 is YSLEER in the germline V gene. Trimming left V 0 bases short and J 0 bases short, with 8 bases between. The CDR3 length is 15 residues. The CDR3 loop is CASSQEGGTNYGYTF. CDR3 coding DNA: TGCGCCAGCAGCCAAGAGGGAGGGACTAACTATGGCTACACCTTC.

This clone is a singleton in its sample. The genes are TRBV7-9 and TRBJ2-6, with D possibly being TRBD1 (8 bases). V was clipped by 5 bases and J by 1 base, with 21 bases between them. The CDR3 totals 19 residues. Per germline, CDR1 SEHNR and CDR2 FQNEAQ (reference sequence). The DNA for the CDR3 is TGTGCCAGCAGCCACCACCGGACAGGGAGGGATTCTGGGGCCAACGTCCTGACTTTC. Its translation: CASSHHRTGRDSGANVLTF.

V usage is TRBV27 and J usage is TRBJ1-2; 10 bases match TRBD1. CDR1 and CDR2 from the germline V gene are MNHEY and SMNVEV (reference sequence). The CDR3 runs 15 residues. The J segment lost 2 bases and the V segment lost 9 bases, leaving 9 bases of the junction unmatched. The CDR3 DNA follows: TGTGCCAGGAGACCCGGGACAGGGGACAACTATGGCTACACCTTC. Translation: CARRPGTGDNYGYTF.

The rearrangement joins TRBV3-1 (or the pseudogene TRBV3-2) to TRBJ1-4, with TRBD1 as a possible D gene (6 bases). V was clipped by 5 bases and J by 0 bases, with 10 bases between them. The CDR3 is 15 amino acids. From germline, CDR1 is LGHDT and CDR2 YNNKEL (reference sequence). The CDR3 loop reads CASSGRTATNEKLFF. In DNA form, the CDR3 reads TGTGCCAGCAGCGGTCGGACAGCAACTAATGAAAAACTGTTTTTT.

The chain carries TRBV5-8 and TRBJ2-2; 8 bases are shared with TRBD1. The V gene's germline CDR1 is SGHTS and CDR2 YDEGEE. The CDR3 sequence is 15 residues long. V shed 2 bases, J shed 5 bases, and the junction held 5 bases outside the gene matches. The CDR3 region is CASSFRTGRTGELFF. The CDR3 DNA is TGTGCCAGCAGCTTCAGGACAGGGCGTACCGGGGAGCTGTTTTTT.

This clone was detected once. This chain connects TRBV9 to TRBJ1-2, with D possibly TRBD1 on 5 matching bases. This CDR3 spans 16 amino acids. Germline-derived CDR1 and CDR2 are SGDLS and YYNGEE. The V end lost 0 bases, the J end lost 8 bases, and 20 bases lay between the germline ends. The DNA for the CDR3 is TGTGCCAGCAGCGTAGCTACGGGGAGGGGAGGTCGGGGCTACACCTTC. Translating it yields CASSVATGRGGRGYTF.

J is TRBJ2-1 and V is TRBV4-2; 8 nucleotides agree with TRBD1. The CDR3 loop spans 19 amino acids. In germline, CDR1 is LGHNA, CDR2 YNFKEQ. After removal of 1 base from V and 3 bases from J, the junction contained 14 bases not matched to a gene. The CDR3 DNA follows: TGTGCCAGCAGCCAAGGTTTATCAGGGGGCCCCTCCTTCTACAATGAGCAGTTCTTC. Translation: CASSQGLSGGPSFYNEQFF.

This rearrangement joins TRBV27 to TRBJ2-2, with TRBD1 matching 10 bases. This CDR3 has 15 amino acids. Germline CDR1 is MNHEY and CDR2 is SMNVEV (reference sequence). V dropped 6 bases and J dropped 6; count of bases not matched to a gene: 7. CDR3 protein: CASRMDRGEAGELFF. Here the CDR3 DNA reads TGTGCCAGCAGAATGGACAGGGGGGAGGCCGGGGAGCTGTTTTTT.

In nucleotides, the CDR3 is TGTGCAGCTTCCGGGGCCGGGGGCAATGAGCAGTTCTTC. Residues: CAASGAGGNEQFF. This chain joins TRBV2 and TRBJ2-1, with a tentative D call TRBD2 (6 bases). This CDR3 has 13 residues. The germline gives CDR1 SNHLY, CDR2 FYNNEI.

The chain has TRBV6-2 or TRBV6-3 and TRBJ2-1; 7 bases map to TRBD2. The CDR3 has 16 amino acids. Germline V CDR1 and CDR2: MNHEY, SVGEGT. V was clipped by 2 bases and J by 8 bases; unmatched bases: 12. This CDR3 reads CASSYPPGPAGDEQFF. The DNA of the CDR3 is TGTGCCAGCAGTTACCCGCCGGGACCGGCGGGGGATGAGCAGTTCTTC.